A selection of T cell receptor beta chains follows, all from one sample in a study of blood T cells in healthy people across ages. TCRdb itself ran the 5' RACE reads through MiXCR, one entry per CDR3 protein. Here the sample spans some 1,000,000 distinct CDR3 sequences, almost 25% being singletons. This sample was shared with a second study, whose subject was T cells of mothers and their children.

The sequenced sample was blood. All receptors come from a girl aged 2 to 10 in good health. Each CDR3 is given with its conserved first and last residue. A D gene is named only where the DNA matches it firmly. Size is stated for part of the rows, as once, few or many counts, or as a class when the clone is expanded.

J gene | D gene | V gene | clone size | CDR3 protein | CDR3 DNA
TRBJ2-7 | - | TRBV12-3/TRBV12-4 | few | CASSLHRTGEQYF | TGTGCCAGCAGTTTGCACAGAACCGGCGAGCAGTACTTC
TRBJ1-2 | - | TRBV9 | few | CASSPRMGNGYTF | TGTGCCAGCAGCCCACGGATGGGAAATGGCTACACCTTC
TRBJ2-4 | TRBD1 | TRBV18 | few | CASSPLAQGDIQYF | TGTGCCAGCTCACCCCTAGCTCAGGGGGACATTCAGTACTTC
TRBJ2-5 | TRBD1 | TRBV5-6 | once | CASSSQTGGVKTQYF | TGTGCCAGCAGCTCCCAGACAGGGGGCGTGAAGACCCAGTACTTC
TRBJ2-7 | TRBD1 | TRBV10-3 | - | CATSTGESYEQYF | TGTGCCACATCGACAGGGGAGTCCTACGAGCAGTACTTC
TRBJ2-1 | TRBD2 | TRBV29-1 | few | CSVLGGGRARDEQFF | TGCAGCGTCCTGGGCGGCGGGAGGGCCCGGGATGAGCAGTTCTTC
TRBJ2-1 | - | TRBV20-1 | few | CSARDPLALTYNEQFF | TGCAGTGCTAGAGATCCCCTAGCGCTGACCTACAATGAGCAGTTCTTC
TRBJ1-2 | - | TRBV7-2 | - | CASSLGQGSSYGYTF | TGTGCCAGCAGCTTAGGGCAGGGGAGTAGCTATGGCTACACCTTC
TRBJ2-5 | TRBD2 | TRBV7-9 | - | CASSSIASGGSKGETQYF | TGTGCCAGCAGCTCGATAGCCAGCGGGGGCAGTAAAGGGGAGACCCAGTACTTC
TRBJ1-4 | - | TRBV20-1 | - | CSARDPDTNEKLFF | TGCAGTGCTAGAGATCCAGACACGAATGAAAAACTGTTTTTT
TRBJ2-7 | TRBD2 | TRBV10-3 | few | CAISSKGLAGSYEQYF | TGTGCCATCAGTTCGAAAGGACTAGCGGGATCCTACGAGCAGTACTTC
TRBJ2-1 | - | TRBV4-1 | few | CASSQDGRSHEQFF | TGCGCCAGCAGCCAAGATGGTAGATCCCATGAGCAGTTCTTC
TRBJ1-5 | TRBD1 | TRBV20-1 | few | CSARVQGAGQPQHF | TGCAGTGCTAGAGTTCAGGGGGCAGGACAGCCCCAGCATTTT
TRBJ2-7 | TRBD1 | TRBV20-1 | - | CSARSLRGPYEQYF | TGCAGTGCTAGGAGCTTAAGGGGGCCCTACGAGCAGTACTTC
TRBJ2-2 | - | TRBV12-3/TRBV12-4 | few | CASCPETLNTGELFF | TGTGCCAGCTGCCCAGAGACTTTAAACACCGGGGAGCTGTTTTTT
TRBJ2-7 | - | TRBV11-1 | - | CASSSTKREQYF | TGTGCCAGCAGCTCGACGAAGAGGGAGCAGTACTTC
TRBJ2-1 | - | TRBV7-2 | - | CASSLDGTPYSEQFF | TGCGCCAGCAGCTTAGATGGGACCCCCTACAGTGAGCAGTTCTTC
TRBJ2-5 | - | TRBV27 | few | CASSLEERQTQYF | TGTGCCAGCAGTTTAGAAGAGAGGCAGACCCAGTACTTC
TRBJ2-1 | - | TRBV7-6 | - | CASSLEGGYEQFF | TGTGCCAGCAGCTTAGAGGGGGGGTATGAGCAGTTCTTC
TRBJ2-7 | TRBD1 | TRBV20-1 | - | CSARGTGGNEQYF | TGCAGTGCTAGAGGGACAGGGGGCAACGAGCAGTACTTC
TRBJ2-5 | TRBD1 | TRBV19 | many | CASSGQGWETQYF | TGTGCCAGTAGCGGACAGGGATGGGAGACCCAGTACTTC
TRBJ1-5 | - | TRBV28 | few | CASRTAQGRQPQHF | TGTGCCAGCAGGACGGCACAGGGACGTCAGCCCCAGCATTTT
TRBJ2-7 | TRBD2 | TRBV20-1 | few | CSAIEGLSYEQYF | TGCAGTGCTATCGAGGGACTATCCTACGAGCAGTACTTC
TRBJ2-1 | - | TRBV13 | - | CASSFVSKGHEQFF | TGTGCCAGCAGCTTTGTGTCTAAGGGCCATGAGCAGTTCTTC
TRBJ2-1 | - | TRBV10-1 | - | CASSEGLYQFF | TGCGCCAGCAGTGAAGGATTATACCAGTTCTTC
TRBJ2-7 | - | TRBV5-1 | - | CASSLPQSGATYEQYF | TGCGCCAGCAGCCTACCACAATCGGGAGCGACCTACGAGCAGTACTTC
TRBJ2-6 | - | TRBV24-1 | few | CATSDSRGDSYSGANVLTF | TGTGCCACCAGTGATTCGAGGGGGGACAGTTATAGTGGGGCCAACGTCCTGACTTTC